This T cell receptor (beta chain) was obtained from a study of OX40 agonist ivuxolimab in advanced cancers. On the study more broadly: Patients were dosed with the agonistic anti-OX40 (CD134) antibody ivuxolimab. Prior anti-PD-1, anti-PD-L1 or anti-CTLA-4 therapy was allowed; about 39% had some.

V was pared by 4 bases and J by 7 bases, with 25 bases between. CDR3 length: 17 residues. Germline values: CDR1 SNHLY, CDR2 FYNNEI. Sequenced by immunoSEQ multiplex PCR; TCRdb stores in-frame clones only, minus some. The sample contains about 68,000 clones, approximately 82% of which appear only once. This TCR was sampled from an adult with an advanced solid tumor such as melanoma, head and neck, liver or kidney cancer. Sequences were derived from CD4+ or CD8+ T cells sorted from blood, sampled in a trial of the OX40 agonist ivuxolimab. This chain connects TRBV2 to TRBJ1-2; D call uncertain. The CDR3 bases are TGTGCCAGCAGTGCGGATCGTGACTTCGGTCGGTCGGGTGGCTACACCTTC. Translated, it gives CASSADRDFGRSGGYTF.